This section outlines one T cell receptor (beta chain) sequence together with its context. The antigen is unknown. The donors, nominally healthy at sampling, likely had unrecorded immune exposures. A multiplex PCR was run with 60 Vbeta primers and 13 Jbeta primers. The data were produced by immunoSEQ multiplex PCR, yet TCRdb's version contains in-frame clones alone and is incomplete. The repertoire holds 130,000 to 150,000 clones, with roughly three quarters as singletons. This specimen comes from a study of cytomegalovirus exposure and HLA in healthy donors. The V and J ends lost 4 bases and 4 bases respectively, with 14 bases between them. Germline CDR1 and CDR2: MGHDK and SYGVNS. The CDR3 sequence is 15 residues long. The study's findings and limits: The productive fraction for most TCR beta V segments was about 87% or about 30% in an earlier analysis.

The chain is built from TRBV25-1 and TRBJ1-3; no clear D. The sequenced sample consisted of PBMCs. The TCR was taken from a man aged 18-30 years in good health and CMV-seronegative. DNA for the CDR3: TGTGCCAGCAGTGCCTCGGGTGGGGAGGGAAACACCATATATTTT. It codes for CASSASGGEGNTIYF.